This TCR beta chain emerged from a study of CD8 T cells in Susac syndrome. The authors reverse transcribed roughly 0.5 to 1 ug RNA with random hexamers. TCRdb passed the immunoSEQ multiplex PCR reads through MiXCR, listing each CDR3 protein once. The sample contains around 170,000 distinct CDR3 sequences, 95% of which appear only once. The ends lost 3 bases at V and 5 bases at J; junction bases unmatched: 6. The CDR3 runs 15 residues. Germline lookup yields CDR1 SEHNR and CDR2 FQNEAQ (reference sequence). The chain links TRBV7-9 to TRBJ2-7; 11 bases fit TRBD2. The receptor's source is a human donor with multiple sclerosis. Sequencing was performed on CD8+ T cells from PBMCs. The CDR3 spells CASSLSSGRQHEQYF. In DNA, the CDR3 is TGTGCCAGCAGCTTGTCTAGCGGGAGGCAGCACGAGCAGTACTTC.